This is a list of T cell receptor beta chains from one sample in a study of blood T cell repertoires in COVID-19. Method: immunoSEQ multiplex PCR; TCRdb's copy keeps in-frame clones and lacks some. The sample comprises about 99,000 clones, 75% to 85% of which are singletons, and 15% to 20% rests with the top ten. The sequenced material came from peripheral blood. Receptor source: a woman aged 80 or older with active or convalescent COVID-19. Each CDR3 is given with its conserved first and last residue. The D gene is left open where the match is weak. Expanded clones are given a class, and other clones once, few, many or no size at all.

V	D	size	J	CDR3	DNA
TRBV11-2	.	.	TRBJ1-1	CASSLLRGAVGTEAFF	TGTGCCAGCAGCTTACTGCGGGGCGCGGTTGGAACTGAAGCTTTCTTT
TRBV10-3	.	.	TRBJ1-1	CAISAGQGGTEAFF	TGTGCCATCAGTGCAGGGCAGGGAGGCACTGAAGCTTTCTTT
TRBV15	.	.	TRBJ1-3	CATGDSGNTIYF	TGTGCCACCGGAGACTCTGGAAACACCATATATTTT
TRBV2	TRBD1	few	TRBJ2-7	CAAGGTVYEQYF	TGTGCTGCAGGGGGTACCGTCTACGAGCAGTACTTC
TRBV28	.	.	TRBJ2-5	CASSTPYPQPYQETQYF	TGTGCCAGCAGTACCCCCTACCCCCAACCGTACCAAGAGACCCAGTACTTC
TRBV9	TRBD2	.	TRBJ2-1	CASSVSSGGRPGNEQFF	TGTGCCAGCAGCGTAAGTAGCGGCGGGAGGCCGGGAAATGAGCAGTTCTTC
TRBV9	TRBD2	.	TRBJ2-7	CASSVGGLAGVEQYF	TGTGCCAGCAGCGTAGGTGGGCTAGCGGGAGTCGAGCAGTACTTC
TRBV24-1	.	once	TRBJ2-7	CATSDSTRYEQYF	TGTGCCACCAGTGACTCCACACGCTACGAGCAGTACTTC
TRBV6-5	TRBD2	.	TRBJ2-3	CASRLAGTDTQYF	TGTGCCAGCAGACTAGCGGGGACAGATACGCAGTATTTT
TRBV25-1	.	.	TRBJ1-1	CASSDWQPGTEAFF	TGTGCCAGCAGTGATTGGCAACCTGGCACTGAAGCTTTCTTT
TRBV28	.	.	TRBJ1-5	CASSLRLGQANNQPQHF	TGTGCCAGCAGTTTGAGGTTAGGTCAAGCTAACAATCAGCCCCAGCATTTT
TRBV5-4	.	.	TRBJ1-6	CASSLDGGLNSPLHF	TGTGCCAGCAGCTTGGACGGGGGGCTGAATTCACCCCTCCACTTT
TRBV6-2/TRBV6-3	TRBD2	.	TRBJ2-2	CASSGLAVTGELFF	TGTGCCAGCAGTGGACTAGCGGTAACCGGGGAGCTGTTTTTT
TRBV19	.	.	TRBJ1-2	CASSIPGQMASYGYTF	TGCGCCAGTAGTATTCCTGGACAGATGGCAAGTTATGGCTACACCTTC
TRBV5-6	TRBD1	.	TRBJ1-4	CASSGTGTGGRKLFF	TGTGCCAGCAGCGGGACCGGGACAGGGGGACGGAAACTGTTTTTT
TRBV2	.	.	TRBJ1-1	CASSEGGRLGNTEAFF	TGTGCCAGCAGTGAAGGAGGTCGGCTTGGGAACACTGAAGCTTTCTTT
TRBV6-5	TRBD2	.	TRBJ2-7	CASRLLAESSYEQYF	TGTGCCAGCAGATTACTAGCGGAATCCTCCTACGAGCAGTACTTC